In this sample, the clone carrying this TCR beta chain turned up many times. Its target is not known. These data come from a study of response to subunit inactivated influenza vaccine. MiXCR, applied by TCRdb to the RT-PCR reads, yields one record per CDR3 protein. The sample shows hundreds of thousands of distinct CDR3 sequences, around 18% of them seen only once. The study's findings and limits: Only a handful of new T cells, the authors suggested, are recruited with each seasonal influenza vaccination.

The source of this sequence is a man aged 45 to 65 who received an inactivated influenza vaccine. The sequenced sample was PBMCs from blood, obtained around 5 days after vaccination.

Here the CDR3 reads CASSFEREIYNEQFF. CDR3 DNA: TGTGCCAGCAGTTTCGAGAGGGAGATCTACAATGAGCAGTTCTTC. The chain is built from TRBV12-3 or TRBV12-4 and TRBJ2-1, with D possibly TRBD2 on 5 matching bases. The V gene lost 3 bases and the J gene lost 3 bases, with 12 bases spanning the gap. This CDR3 has 15 residues.